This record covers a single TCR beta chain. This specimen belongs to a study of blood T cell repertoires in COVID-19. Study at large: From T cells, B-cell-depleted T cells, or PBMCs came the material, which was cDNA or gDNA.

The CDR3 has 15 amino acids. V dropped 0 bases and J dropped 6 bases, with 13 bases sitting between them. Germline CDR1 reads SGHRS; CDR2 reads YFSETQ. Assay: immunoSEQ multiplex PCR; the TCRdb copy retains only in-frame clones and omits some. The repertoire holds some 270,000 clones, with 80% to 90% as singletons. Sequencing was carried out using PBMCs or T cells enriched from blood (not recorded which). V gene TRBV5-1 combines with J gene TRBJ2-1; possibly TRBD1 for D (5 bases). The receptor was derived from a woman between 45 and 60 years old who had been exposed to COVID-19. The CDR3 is CASSLGGMPGNEQFF. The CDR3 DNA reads TGCGCCAGCAGCTTGGGGGGCATGCCGGGCAATGAGCAGTTCTTC.